This entry features one T cell receptor beta chain sequence. The sample comes from a study of control samples from healthy donors and cancer patients. TCRdb's copy holds only in-frame clones and misses some; the assay was immunoSEQ multiplex PCR. The sample lists 130,000 or so clones, about 83% seen once, with 12% in the top ten. The germline gives CDR1 WNHNN, CDR2 SYGVQD (reference sequence). Unmatched junction bases numbered 13, after V lost 5 bases and J lost 7 bases. There are 17 residues in the CDR3. Source material: blood. The sequence was collected from a young man in good health. The chain couples TRBV10-1 to TRBJ1-5; 11 nucleotides align to TRBD1. DNA of the CDR3: TGCGCCAGCAGTAATGGTGGACAGGGGGCGGAGTGGCAGCCCCAGCATTTT. As protein: CASSNGGQGAEWQPQHF.